This section outlines one T cell receptor (beta chain) sequence together with its context. Its antigen is not identified. The read terminates 3 residues before the CDR3 end, so the remaining end is supplied by the germline J gene. The repertoire was sequenced with immunoSEQ multiplex PCR; TCRdb's copy has only in-frame clones and lacks some. In all, the sample yields about 30,000 clones. The CDR3 has 12 amino acids. Germline CDR1 SNHLY, CDR2 FYNNEI. Trimming at V came to 8 bases and at J to 4 bases, leaving 3 bases not matched to a gene. These data originate in a study of Tregs in tolerant kidney transplant recipients. Overall study results and limits: Biological reproducibility was not directly addressed, but technical replication error appeared minimal. Findings come from small patient numbers and require larger validation.

The receptor was isolated from a human donor who received a combined kidney and bone marrow transplant. This rearrangement joins TRBV2 to TRBJ1-1, with 8 positions matching TRBD1. The source was CD8+ T cells from blood, collected before the transplant. The CDR3 loop reads CASEQGGTEAFF. Incomplete CDR3 DNA: TGTGCCAGCGAACAGGGGGGCACTGAA.